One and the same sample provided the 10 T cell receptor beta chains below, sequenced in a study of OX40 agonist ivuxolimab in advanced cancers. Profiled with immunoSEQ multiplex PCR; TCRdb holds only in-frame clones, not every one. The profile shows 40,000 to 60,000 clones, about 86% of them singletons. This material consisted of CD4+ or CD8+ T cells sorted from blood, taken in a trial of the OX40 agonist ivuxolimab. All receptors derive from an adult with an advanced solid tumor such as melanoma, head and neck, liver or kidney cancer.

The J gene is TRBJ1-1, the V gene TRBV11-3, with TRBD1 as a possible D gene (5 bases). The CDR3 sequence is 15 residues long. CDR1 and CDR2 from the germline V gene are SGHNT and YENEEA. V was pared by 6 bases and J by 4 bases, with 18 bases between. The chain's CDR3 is CASSQYPGGTTEAFF. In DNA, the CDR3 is TGTGCCAGCAGTCAGTACCCGGGGGGGACCACTGAAGCTTTCTTT.

The CDR3 region is CASSIRAGVYEQYF. The CDR3 bases are TGTGCCAGTAGTATCCGGGCGGGAGTATACGAGCAGTACTTC. The chain joins TRBV19 to TRBJ2-7, with 7 bases identical to TRBD2. Germline assignment: CDR1 LNHDA and CDR2 SQIVND (reference sequence). The CDR3 length is 14 residues. Trimming cost V 3 bases and J 4 bases; bases outside gene matches: 6.

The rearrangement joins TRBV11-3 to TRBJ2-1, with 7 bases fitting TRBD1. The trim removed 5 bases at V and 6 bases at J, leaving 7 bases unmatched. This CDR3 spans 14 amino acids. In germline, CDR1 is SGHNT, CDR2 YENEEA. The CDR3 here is CASSPGTVGNEQFF. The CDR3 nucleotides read TGTGCCAGCAGCCCCGGGACAGTTGGCAATGAGCAGTTCTTC.

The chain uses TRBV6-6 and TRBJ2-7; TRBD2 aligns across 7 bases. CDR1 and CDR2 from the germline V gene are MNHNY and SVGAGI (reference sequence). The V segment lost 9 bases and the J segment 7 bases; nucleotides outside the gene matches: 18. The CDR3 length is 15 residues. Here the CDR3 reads CASRRDYLSVEEQYV. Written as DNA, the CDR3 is TGTGCCAGTCGAAGGGACTACCTCTCGGTTGAAGAGCAGTACGTC.

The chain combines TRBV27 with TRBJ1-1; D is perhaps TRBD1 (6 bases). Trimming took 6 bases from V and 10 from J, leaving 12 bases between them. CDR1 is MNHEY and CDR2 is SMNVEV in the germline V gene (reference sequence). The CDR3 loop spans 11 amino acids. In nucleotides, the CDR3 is TGTGCCAGCAGGGGGGGGCCAGGAGCTTTCTTT. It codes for CASRGGPGAFF.

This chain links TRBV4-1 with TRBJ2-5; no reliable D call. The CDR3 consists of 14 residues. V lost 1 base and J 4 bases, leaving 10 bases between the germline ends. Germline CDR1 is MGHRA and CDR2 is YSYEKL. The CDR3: CASSQASERETQYF. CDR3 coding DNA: TGCGCCAGCAGCCAAGCCAGCGAGAGAGAGACCCAGTACTTC.

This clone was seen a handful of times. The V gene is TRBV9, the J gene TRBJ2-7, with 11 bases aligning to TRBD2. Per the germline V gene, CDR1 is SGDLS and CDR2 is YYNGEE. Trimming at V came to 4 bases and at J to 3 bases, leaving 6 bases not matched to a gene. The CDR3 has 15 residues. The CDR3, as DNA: TGTGCCAGCAGCCCCGTGGGGACTAGCGGCTACGAGCAGTACTTC. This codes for CASSPVGTSGYEQYF.

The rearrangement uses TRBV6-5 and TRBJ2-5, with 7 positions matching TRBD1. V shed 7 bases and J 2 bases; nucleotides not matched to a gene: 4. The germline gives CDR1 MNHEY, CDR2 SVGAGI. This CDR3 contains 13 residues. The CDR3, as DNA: TGTGCCAGCAACGACAGGGAGCAAGAGACCCAGTACTTC. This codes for CASNDREQETQYF.

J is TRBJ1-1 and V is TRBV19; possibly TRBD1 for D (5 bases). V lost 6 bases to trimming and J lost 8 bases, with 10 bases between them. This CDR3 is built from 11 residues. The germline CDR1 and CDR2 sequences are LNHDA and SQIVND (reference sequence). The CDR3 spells CASRQQVEAFF. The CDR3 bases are TGTGCCAGTAGACAACAGGTAGAAGCTTTCTTT.

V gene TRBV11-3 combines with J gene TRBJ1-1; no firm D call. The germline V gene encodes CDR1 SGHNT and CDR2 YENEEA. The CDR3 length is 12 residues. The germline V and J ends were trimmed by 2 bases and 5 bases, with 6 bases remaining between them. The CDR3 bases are TGTGCCAGCAGCTTACGAGGGACTGAAGCTTTCTTT. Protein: CASSLRGTEAFF.